These 29 T cell receptor beta chains were all obtained from the same sample, sequenced in a study of blood T cell repertoires in COVID-19. Data came from immunoSEQ multiplex PCR; TCRdb stores just in-frame clones and leaves some out. Seen here are approximately 530,000 clones, approximately 91% observed once, and the top ten hold roughly 8%. Sequenced sample: peripheral blood. These receptors all come from a woman aged 45-59 years with COVID-19, enrolled during active disease.

V gene TRBV6-5 combines with J gene TRBJ1-5, with TRBD1 matching 8 bases. Trimming at V came to 7 bases and at J to 0 bases, leaving 5 bases not matched to a gene. Germline assignment: CDR1 MNHEY and CDR2 SVGAGI. This CDR3 has 15 residues. Here the CDR3 reads CASTQGQVSNQPQHF. The CDR3 DNA reads as TGTGCCAGCACTCAGGGACAGGTTAGCAATCAGCCCCAGCATTTT.

The V call is TRBV2, the J call TRBJ1-4; a weak D match, TRBD1 (5 bases). The V end was cut by 6 bases, the J end by 6 bases, with 23 bases between. The CDR3 is 17 amino acids. Germline CDR1 and CDR2: SNHLY and FYNNEI. Here the CDR3 DNA reads TGTGCCAGCAGAGATATTTCGGGCCCCGGGGGGGATGAAAAACTGTTTTTT. This codes for CASRDISGPGGDEKLFF.

This clone was seen only once. The chain has TRBV2 and TRBJ1-1, with a tentative D call TRBD1 (5 bases). The CDR3 loop spans 14 amino acids. CDR1 and CDR2 (germline): SNHLY, FYNNEI. V was pared by 3 bases and J by 0 bases, with 8 bases between. DNA of the CDR3: TGTGCCAGCAGTGATTCAGGGCTGAACACTGAAGCTTTCTTT. This encodes CASSDSGLNTEAFF.

V and J are TRBV12-5 and TRBJ1-6; 8 bases line up with TRBD1. This CDR3 contains 15 residues. The germline V gene has CDR1 LGHNT and CDR2 FRNRAP. The J segment lost 9 bases and the V segment lost 4 bases, leaving 8 bases of the junction unmatched. The CDR3 DNA reads as TGTGCTAGTGGTTCTGGACAGGGTCGGGCTTCACCCCTCCACTTT. Translation gives CASGSGQGRASPLHF.

The rearrangement links TRBV19 to TRBJ1-2; 8 nucleotides agree with TRBD1. The CDR3 has 17 residues. CDR1 and CDR2 (germline): LNHDA, SQIVND (reference sequence). The ends lost 7 bases at V and 2 bases at J; junction bases unmatched: 15. The DNA of the CDR3 is TGTGCCAGTACCTCTCCCTCGGACAGGGCGATAAACTATGGCTACACCTTC. Translation gives CASTSPSDRAINYGYTF.

The CDR3 loop is CASSPWTGGPPLHF. The CDR3 DNA is TGTGCCAGCAGCCCGTGGACAGGGGGCCCACCCCTCCACTTT. The rearrangement uses TRBV9 and TRBJ1-6, with 11 bases that match TRBD1. The CDR3 has 14 amino acids. CDR1 and CDR2 (germline): SGDLS, YYNGEE. The J segment lost 11 bases and the V segment lost 4 bases, leaving 5 bases of the junction unmatched.

This rearrangement joins TRBV24-1 to TRBJ1-5; D not certain. Germline CDR1 is KGHDR and CDR2 is SFDVKD. V was clipped by 4 bases and J by 2 bases, with 8 bases between them. CDR3 length: 14 residues. DNA of the CDR3: TGTGCCACCAGTGACGGGTTGGGCAATCAGCCCCAGCATTTT. This translates into CATSDGLGNQPQHF.

This clone turned up a few times. The chain recombines TRBV7-3 with TRBJ2-1, with 7 nucleotides matching TRBD2. The junction had 5 bases not matched to a gene; V was cut back by 4 bases and J by 8 bases. Germline loops: CDR1 SGHTA, CDR2 FQGTGA. This CDR3 has 13 residues. CDR3 in DNA: TGTGCCAGCAGCTCCGGACTAGGCGATGAGCAGTTCTTC. Amino acid sequence: CASSSGLGDEQFF.

V and J are TRBV4-1 and TRBJ1-1, with 9 bases aligning to TRBD1. Germline lookup yields CDR1 MGHRA and CDR2 YSYEKL. The ends lost 1 base at V and 5 bases at J; junction bases unmatched: 5. The CDR3 has 15 amino acids. In DNA form, the CDR3 reads TGCGCCAGCAGCCAAGCCTACAGGGGGCGAACTGAAGCTTTCTTT. Translation gives CASSQAYRGRTEAFF.

The chain links TRBV18 to TRBJ1-2; 8 bases agree with TRBD1. V lost 1 base and J lost 4; bases outside the gene matches: 5. This CDR3 region has 15 residues. From germline, CDR1 is KGHSH and CDR2 LQKENI. The CDR3 reads CASSPLDRGVYGYTF. CDR3 DNA sequence: TGTGCCAGCTCACCACTTGACAGGGGCGTCTATGGCTACACCTTC.

This chain connects TRBV24-1 to TRBJ1-1; 7 bases align to TRBD1. This CDR3 contains 15 residues. Germline CDR1 reads KGHDR; CDR2 reads SFDVKD. V dropped 0 bases and J dropped 3; count of bases not matched to a gene: 3. The chain's CDR3 is CATSDLRTGDTEAFF. CDR3 in DNA: TGTGCCACCAGTGATTTGCGGACAGGAGACACTGAAGCTTTCTTT.

The chain joins TRBV21-1 to TRBJ2-5; the DNA was not compared with TRBD2, the D call given in the table. TRBV21-1 is a listed pseudogene. The CDR3 is 15 residues long. This chain's CDR3 is CASPGGGKVKETQYF. For the CDR3, the DNA is TGTGCCAGTCCCGGAGGCGGGAAAGTCAAAGAGACCCAGTACTTC.

J is TRBJ1-6 and V is TRBV4-1; D gene uncertain. Germline-derived CDR1 and CDR2 are MGHRA and YSYEKL. V shed 4 bases and J shed 5 bases, with 21 bases lying between them. This CDR3 comprises 18 residues. This chain's CDR3 is CASSLRAAGDGNNSPLHF. CDR3 bases: TGCGCCAGCAGCCTTCGGGCGGCGGGAGACGGGAATAATTCACCCCTCCACTTT.

The chain joins TRBV12-5 to TRBJ2-2; maybe TRBD1 (6 bases). Trimming left V 6 bases short and J 4 bases short, with 18 bases between. CDR1 is LGHNT and CDR2 is FRNRAP in the germline V gene. The CDR3 totals 16 residues. Here the CDR3 reads CASGPRTTGSTGELFF. CDR3 bases: TGTGCTAGTGGCCCGCGGACAACAGGGAGCACCGGGGAGCTGTTTTTT.

The chain carries TRBV21-1 and TRBJ1-1; the table assigns TRBD1, which was not confirmed against the DNA. TRBV21-1 is reported as a pseudogene. CDR3 length: 16 residues. CDR3 residues: CASSRLGAASNTEAFF. The DNA for the CDR3 is TGTGCCAGCTCCCGACTGGGGGCCGCCTCGAACACTGAAGCTTTCTTT.

This rearrangement joins TRBV6-5 to TRBJ2-7; a weak D match, TRBD2 (6 bases). This CDR3 contains 11 residues. V was clipped by 8 bases and J by 2 bases, with 7 bases between them. Germline CDR1 MNHEY, CDR2 SVGAGI. The CDR3 DNA reads TGTGCCAGCGGAGGGCCCTACGAGCAGTACTTC. This codes for CASGGPYEQYF.

The rearrangement joins TRBV29-1 to TRBJ2-1; TRBD2 matches at 7 bases. With 1 base clipped from V and 5 bases from J, the junction kept 5 bases outside the gene matches. Per germline, CDR1 SQVTM and CDR2 ANQGSEA. CDR3 length: 14 residues. The CDR3 sequence is CSVEGGGRHNEQFF. CDR3 coding DNA: TGCAGCGTTGAAGGCGGGGGTCGGCACAATGAGCAGTTCTTC.

The genes are TRBV6-4 and TRBJ1-1, with D hard to call. This CDR3 is 13 amino acids long. The V end lost 3 bases, the J end lost 11 bases, and 16 bases lay between the germline ends. Per the germline V gene, CDR1 is MRHNA and CDR2 is SNTAGT. CDR3 sequence reads: CASSEVGGSEAFF. The CDR3 coding sequence is TGTGCCAGCAGTGAAGTGGGTGGATCGGAGGCTTTCTTT.

The rearrangement uses TRBV6-5 and TRBJ1-2; TRBD1 matches at 7 bases. The CDR3 consists of 14 residues. Germline V gene data show CDR1 as MNHEY and CDR2 as SVGAGI. Unmatched junction bases numbered 7, after V lost 5 bases and J lost 4 bases. The chain's CDR3 is CASSKLDRLYGYTF. In DNA, the CDR3 is TGTGCCAGCAGTAAATTGGACAGGCTCTATGGCTACACCTTC.

In regard to this clone: One end of the junction varies from germline; a read error may be responsible. This chain uses TRBV4-1 with TRBJ1-2; perhaps TRBD1 as D (6 bases). CDR3 length: 12 residues. Germline CDR1 MGHRA, CDR2 YSYEKL. The CDR3 DNA reads TGCGCCAGCAGCCCGGACAGCCTAACCCAGCACTTC. Encoded protein: CASSPDSLTQHF.

Points on this clone: One end of the junction does not line up with germline, which may come from a read error. The same CDR3 is also encoded by other DNA sequences in this sample. V is TRBV3-1 (or the pseudogene TRBV3-2) and J is TRBJ2-7; 12 bases match TRBD2. Germline CDR1 and CDR2: LGHDT and YNNKEL (reference sequence). The CDR3 has 14 residues. CDR3 bases: TGTGCCAGCAGTCAAGGACTAGCGGGGTACGAGCAGTACTTC. Translation: CASSQGLAGYEQYF.

The chain links TRBV28 to TRBJ1-3, with D unclear. There are 11 residues in the CDR3. The V and J ends lost 10 bases and 4 bases respectively, with 8 bases between them. The germline CDR1 and CDR2 sequences are MDHEN and SYDVKM. The CDR3 is CATLYGNTIYF. For the CDR3, the DNA is TGTGCCACCCTCTACGGAAACACCATATATTTT.

V usage is TRBV27 and J usage is TRBJ2-3; 7 positions agree with TRBD1. CDR1 and CDR2 from the germline V gene are MNHEY and SMNVEV (reference sequence). The CDR3 is made up of 17 amino acids. V lost 3 bases, J lost 4 bases, and 13 bases stayed unmatched. CDR3 in amino acids: CASSLVVGSQGADTQYF. In DNA, the CDR3 is TGTGCCAGCAGTTTGGTGGTAGGATCCCAGGGGGCAGATACGCAGTATTTT.

This chain connects TRBV5-1 to TRBJ1-5; 7 bases map to TRBD1. CDR1 is SGHRS, CDR2 YFSETQ, per germline. Trimming took 1 base from V and 9 from J; bases not matched to a gene: 7. The CDR3 is made up of 14 amino acids. CDR3 in DNA: TGCGCCAGCAGCTTGCAGGGGGGCCCGGGGCCCCAGCATTTT. Its translation: CASSLQGGPGPQHF.

The chain links TRBV30 to TRBJ2-3; D possibly corresponds to TRBD2 (7 bases). The ends were cut back, 5 bases at V and 4 bases at J, with 13 bases in the middle. CDR1 and CDR2 (germline): GTSNPN, SVGIG (reference sequence). This CDR3 is 13 amino acids long. The CDR3 reads CAWDGGRADTQYF. The CDR3 DNA reads TGTGCCTGGGACGGGGGGCGCGCAGATACGCAGTATTTT.

This rearrangement joins TRBV29-1 to TRBJ1-5; no firm D call. Between the trimmed V and J ends, which lost 5 bases and 0 bases, there was a span of 11 bases. Germline V gene sequence: CDR1 SQVTM, CDR2 ANQGSEA. The CDR3 sequence is 14 residues long. The DNA of the CDR3 is TGCAGCGTTAGGATCGGGAATAGCAATCAGCCCCAGCATTTT. This encodes CSVRIGNSNQPQHF.

The CDR3 is CAWSVLTGRSYGYTF. CDR3 sequence (DNA): TGTGCCTGGAGTGTTTTGACAGGGAGGTCTTATGGCTACACCTTC. The chain couples TRBV30 to TRBJ1-2, with TRBD1 identical over 7 bases. CDR1 is GTSNPN and CDR2 is SVGIG in the germline V gene (reference sequence). The CDR3 extends over 15 amino acids. V gave up 0 bases and J gave up 5 bases; unmatched junction bases: 9.

The chain employs TRBV7-2 and TRBJ1-6; 9 nucleotides align to TRBD1. Germline V gene data show CDR1 as SGHTA and CDR2 as FQGNSA. This CDR3 contains 15 residues. After removal of 3 bases from V and 10 bases from J, the junction contained 7 bases not matched to a gene. CDR3 sequence (DNA): TGTGCCAGCAGCTTGGGGACAGGGTGGGAATCACCCCTCCACTTT. This translates into CASSLGTGWESPLHF.

This clone has just a few counts. This chain uses TRBV7-2 with TRBJ1-1; D gene unclear. CDR3 length: 13 residues. Germline V gene lookup returns CDR1 SGHTA and CDR2 FQGNSA. The ends were cut back, 5 bases at V and 8 bases at J, with 15 bases in the middle. The CDR3: CASSPRYPGEAFF. The CDR3 nucleotides read TGTGCCAGCAGCCCTCGATACCCAGGAGAAGCTTTCTTT.